Given below is one TCR beta chain in context. Its cognate antigen is unknown. This sample is part of a study of OX40 agonist ivuxolimab in advanced cancers. Study-level background: Earlier treatment with anti-PD-1, anti-PD-L1 or anti-CTLA-4 was permitted, and about 40% had received some.

Sequenced by immunoSEQ multiplex PCR; TCRdb stores in-frame clones only, minus some. The table includes fewer than 80,000 clones, roughly 85% detected once. The investigators sampled blood at baseline, at cycle 4 day 1, and at cycle 7 day 1. Study-level points and caveats: The CD4+ and CD8+ T cells in the blood had expanded clonally by week 6 at 0.1 to 3.0 mg/kg.

The sequence came from an adult with an advanced solid tumor such as melanoma, head and neck, liver or kidney cancer. Sequenced here: CD4+ or CD8+ T cells sorted from blood, sampled in a trial of the OX40 agonist ivuxolimab.

The CDR3: CASSSGHNTEAFF. The CDR3 region has the DNA TGTGCCAGCAGCTCCGGACACAACACTGAAGCTTTCTTT. This chain joins TRBV5-4 and TRBJ1-1; possibly TRBD1 for D (5 bases). This CDR3 spans 13 amino acids. The germline V gene encodes CDR1 SGHNT and CDR2 YYREEE (reference sequence). Trimming stripped 3 bases from V and 2 bases from J, with 8 bases between.